These T cell receptor beta chains were read from a single sample in a study of T-cell memory formation after mild COVID-19. MiXCR, applied by TCRdb to the 5' RACE reads, yields one record per CDR3 protein. The table lists roughly 250,000 distinct CDR3 sequences, approximately 15% of them singletons. Sequenced sample: PBMCs or a T cell subset sorted from them (not recorded which). The receptors originated from a young man who had mild COVID-19 (a few samples of this study predate the infection). Cell type and time point are not known. Both conserved end residues are part of each CDR3. Each record gives: CDR3 DNA, CDR3 protein, V gene, J gene, D gene, clone size, CDR3 length. The D gene is left open where the match is weak. The listing skips clone size in some rows; elsewhere it reads once, few, many or a size class.

TGTGCCAGCAGCCAAGACTACGCTAGCACAGATACGCAGTATTTT	CASSQDYASTDTQYF	TRBV4-2	TRBJ2-3	.	.	15
TGTGCCAGCAGCCCCGGGTCCGGGGGAAACACCATATATTTT	CASSPGSGGNTIYF	TRBV7-9	TRBJ1-3	.	.	14
TGTGCCAGCAGCTCGACTCCGGGACAGGGCACAGATACGCAGTATTTT	CASSSTPGQGTDTQYF	TRBV7-3	TRBJ2-3	TRBD1	.	16
TGCAGCGTTGAAGGTTGGGCTTCCTACAATGAGCAGTTCTTC	CSVEGWASYNEQFF	TRBV29-1	TRBJ2-1	.	.	14
TGTGCCAGTGAGAGGGTTGGGGAGGACTACGAGCAGTACTTC	CASERVGEDYEQYF	TRBV6-2/TRBV6-3	TRBJ2-7	.	.	14
TGTGCCAGCAGCTTAGAATACGCTGGAAACACCATATATTTT	CASSLEYAGNTIYF	TRBV7-8	TRBJ1-3	.	.	14
TGCGCCAGCAGCTTAGGGCAGGAGCAGTTCTTC	CASSLGQEQFF	TRBV5-1	TRBJ2-1	.	many	11
TGCAGTGCAGCCGGACGGAGCACGGGCACAGATACGCAGTATTTT	CSAAGRSTGTDTQYF	TRBV20-1	TRBJ2-3	.	.	15
TGTGCCAGCACCTCGGGACTAGCCTTCTATGAGCAGTTCTTC	CASTSGLAFYEQFF	TRBV12-3/TRBV12-4	TRBJ2-1	TRBD2	.	14
TGTGCCAGCAGCGTAGAATTCAACCAAGAGACCCAGTACTTC	CASSVEFNQETQYF	TRBV9	TRBJ2-5	.	few	14
TGTGCCACCAGCAGAGAAGGCAGTGAGCAGTTCTTC	CATSREGSEQFF	TRBV15	TRBJ2-1	.	.	12
TGTGCCAGCAGGTCGACTTGGATGAACACCGGGGAGCTGTTTTTT	CASRSTWMNTGELFF	TRBV7-9	TRBJ2-2	.	.	15
TGCGCCAGCACCTACCGGCGACCGGGCCCCAAGGATGGCTACACCTTC	CASTYRRPGPKDGYTF	TRBV5-1	TRBJ1-2	.	.	16
TGTGCCAGCAGCTCAACAGGGTCGGGTACGCAGTATTTT	CASSSTGSGTQYF	TRBV3-1	TRBJ2-3	.	.	13
TGCAGTGCTTGGGGGGACTACCCAGCGGCCGATACGCAGTATTTT	CSAWGDYPAADTQYF	TRBV20-1	TRBJ2-3	TRBD2	.	15
TGCGCCAGCAGCCCCCGGACAGCGAACACTGAAGCTTTCTTT	CASSPRTANTEAFF	TRBV5-1	TRBJ1-1	.	.	14
TGTGCCAGCAGTTACGGGACTCCCGATGAGCAGTTCTTC	CASSYGTPDEQFF	TRBV6-5	TRBJ2-1	.	.	13
TGCGCCAGCAGCTTGGGGGACAGGGGTCAGCCCCAGCATTTT	CASSLGDRGQPQHF	TRBV5-1	TRBJ1-5	TRBD1	few	14
TGTGCCAGCAGCTATCAAGAAGGGGCGGAGACCCAGTACTTC	CASSYQEGAETQYF	TRBV7-6	TRBJ2-5	.	few	14
TGCAGTGCGAGCACCTACAATGAGCAGTTCTTC	CSASTYNEQFF	TRBV20-1	TRBJ2-1	.	.	11
TGCGCCAGCAGAGATGTAGCCAGACAGGGCCGCGCCAAAAACATTCAGTACTTC	CASRDVARQGRAKNIQYF	TRBV4-1	TRBJ2-4	TRBD1	.	18
TGTGCCAGCAGCGTTGGACAGGGGGCAGGTCAGCCCCAGCATTTT	CASSVGQGAGQPQHF	TRBV7-9	TRBJ1-5	TRBD1	few	15
TGTGCCAGCAGCTCCTATGAGGCGTTTGGGCAGTTCTTC	CASSSYEAFGQFF	TRBV5-4	TRBJ2-1	.	many	13
TGTGCCAGCAGCTCCGATTTTCCCTCTGGGGCCAACGTCCTGACTTTC	CASSSDFPSGANVLTF	TRBV6-2/TRBV6-3	TRBJ2-6	.	.	16
TGTGCCAGCAGGCTTCGGACACACTCGAACACTGGAGCTTTCTTT	CASRLRTHSNTGAFF	TRBV6-2/TRBV6-3	TRBJ1-1	.	.	15
TGTGCCAGCAGTAAGACCGCTCCAGGGATGAACACTGAAGCTTTCTTT	CASSKTAPGMNTEAFF	TRBV6-1	TRBJ1-1	.	.	16
TGTGCCAGCAGCGGCCCGGGGACCTCGGAGACCCAGTACTTC	CASSGPGTSETQYF	TRBV7-9	TRBJ2-5	.	.	14
TGTGCCAGCAGCCAGGGACAACTATCTGCAACTAATGAAAAACTGTTTTTT	CASSQGQLSATNEKLFF	TRBV3-1	TRBJ1-4	.	.	17
TGTGCCAGCAGGAGGGGACCGGCGAGTGGGGCCCAGTACTTC	CASRRGPASGAQYF	TRBV2	TRBJ2-5	.	.	14
TGTGCCAGCAGCTCCCAGGGGGCGCGAACTGAAGCTTTCTTT	CASSSQGARTEAFF	TRBV7-8	TRBJ1-1	TRBD1	few	14
TGCAGTGCTAGAGACGGGCGGGCTTTAGGTGGCGAGACCCAGTACTTC	CSARDGRALGGETQYF	TRBV20-1	TRBJ2-5	.	many	16
TGTGCCAGCAGTCCTCTACGGGGACAGGGGCTATCTGGGGCCAACGTCCTGACTTTC	CASSPLRGQGLSGANVLTF	TRBV6-5	TRBJ2-6	TRBD1	few	19
TGCAGCGTTGAAGAACATGGACAGTACTACGAGCAGTACTTC	CSVEEHGQYYEQYF	TRBV29-1	TRBJ2-7	.	few	14
TGTGCCAGCAGCTCCCTTATTGGGAGCGGGGGGGCCAGGGATACGCAGTATTTT	CASSSLIGSGGARDTQYF	TRBV5-4	TRBJ2-3	TRBD2	few	18